This TCR beta chain stems from a study of shared clonotypes between healthy human individuals. In the case of this clone: What it binds is not known.

J was trimmed by 4 bases and V by 4 bases; bases with no gene match: 9. This CDR3 spans 16 amino acids. Germline CDR1 and CDR2: SGDLS and YYNGEE. It was CD45RO-negative cells, positively selected for CCR7, that made up naive CD8 cells, with terminally differentiated effector memory CD45RA+ cells excluded. Clones were sequenced by immunoSEQ multiplex PCR, and TCRdb holds only the in-frame ones, with some missing. This table has about 2 million clones, approximately 94% appearing once. Points from the study as a whole: Relative to their counterparts shared across all four donors, non-shared clonotypes exhibited diminished generation probabilities.

Sequencing was carried out using naive CD8+ T cells sorted from blood. The origin of this receptor is a man younger than 35 in good health. The genes are TRBV9 and TRBJ2-2; 8 bases are shared with TRBD2. CDR3 residues: CASSPWTSMGTGELFF. CDR3 sequence (DNA): TGTGCCAGCAGCCCTTGGACTAGCATGGGCACCGGGGAGCTGTTTTTT.